The 10 T cell receptor beta chains in this list originate from one sample, sequenced in a study of blood T cells in healthy people across ages. Sample-barcoded 5' priming and a J-beta primer mix drove a second PCR of 7 to 11 cycles. MiXCR was run by TCRdb on the 5' RACE reads, yielding one entry per CDR3 protein. The sample includes hundreds of thousands of distinct CDR3 sequences, 48% of them seen just once. Material: blood. The receptors were gathered from a man younger than 40 in good health.

The J gene is TRBJ2-1, the V gene TRBV20-1; 8 bases are shared with TRBD2. TRBJ2-7 matches the DNA end more closely, so the J call is doubtful. The CDR3 length is 15 residues. Germline-derived CDR1 and CDR2 are DFQATT and SNEGSKA (reference sequence). CDR3 loop: CSARGLADSYNEQYF. The CDR3 region has the DNA TGCAGTGCTCGCGGACTAGCAGACTCCTACAATGAGCAGTACTTC.

The chain carries TRBV5-1 and TRBJ1-4; D is unresolved. Trimming removed 0 bases at V and 0 bases at J, with 12 bases between. In germline, CDR1 is SGHRS, CDR2 YFSETQ. The CDR3 contains 17 residues. CDR3: CASSLGPSIATNEKLFF. In nucleotides, the CDR3 is TGCGCCAGCAGCTTGGGCCCGAGTATTGCAACTAATGAAAAACTGTTTTTT.

This sequence joins TRBV4-2 and TRBJ1-5, with no clear D. The CDR3 is made up of 14 amino acids. Trimming took 0 bases from V and 6 from J, leaving 9 bases between them. Germline V lookup: CDR1 LGHNA, CDR2 YNFKEQ. The CDR3 protein is CASSQEVGTQPQHF. The CDR3 DNA reads TGTGCCAGCAGCCAAGAGGTAGGAACTCAGCCCCAGCATTTT.

As to this clonotype: At one end, the junction sequence differs from germline, possibly due to a read error. This chain joins TRBV18 and TRBJ1-1; no clear D. This CDR3 region has 18 residues. Germline loops: CDR1 KGHSH, CDR2 LQKENI. The DNA for the CDR3 is TGTGCCAGCTCACCCCGACGGGGAGGGAAAAACATGAACACGGAAGCTTTCTTT. It yields the protein CASSPRRGGKNMNTEAFF.

This sequence joins TRBV4-3 and TRBJ1-2; TRBD1 agrees at 7 bases. V was clipped by 0 bases and J by 3 bases; unmatched bases: 4. The length of the CDR3 is 15 residues. Germline values: CDR1 LGHNA, CDR2 YSLEER. CDR3 nucleotides: TGCGCCAGCAGCCAAGACGGCAGGGGGGACTATGGCTACACCTTC. Amino acids: CASSQDGRGDYGYTF.

This sequence joins TRBV7-9 and TRBJ2-7; D call uncertain. Trimming took 5 bases from V and 1 from J, leaving 15 bases between them. The CDR3 totals 15 residues. Germline CDR1 reads SEHNR; CDR2 reads FQNEAQ (reference sequence). CDR3: CASSGRGRLSYEQYF. CDR3 DNA: TGTGCCAGCAGCGGCAGAGGACGGTTGTCCTACGAGCAGTACTTC. The variable domain in full, completed from reference TRBV7-9 and TRBJ2-7, reads DTGVSQNPRHKITKRGQNVTFRCDPISEHNRLYWYRQTLGQGPEFLTYFQNEAQLEKSRLLSDRFSAERPKGSFSTLEIQRTEQGDSAMYLCASSGRGRLSYEQYFGPGTRLTVT.

A word on this clonotype: With a much larger clone just one base away, this may be a read error. The CDR3 nucleotides are TGTGCCAGCAGCCCTTCTGGAGGGACTAGCGGGGGGCAGTACTTC. It is translated as CASSPSGGTSGGQYF. The rearrangement uses TRBV9 and TRBJ2-7, with 14 bases aligning to TRBD2. This CDR3 region has 15 residues. V was pared by 4 bases and J by 9 bases, with 9 bases of the junction left unmatched. Per germline, CDR1 SGDLS and CDR2 YYNGEE.

V and J are TRBV5-5 and TRBJ1-4; 10 bases line up with TRBD1. The CDR3 length is 17 residues. Germline values: CDR1 SGHKS, CDR2 YYEKEE (reference sequence). Trimming took 0 bases from V and 6 from J; bases not matched to a gene: 8. The CDR3 nucleotides read TGTGCCAGCAGCTTGGACCGCGGGACAGGGGATTATGAAAAACTGTTTTTT. Residues: CASSLDRGTGDYEKLFF.

This clonotype was seen only a few times. This sequence joins TRBV4-3 and TRBJ2-3, with 10 bases lining up with TRBD2. This CDR3 has 17 amino acids. Trimming removed 5 bases from V and 4 bases from J; junction bases left unmatched: 12. CDR1 and CDR2 from the germline V gene are LGHNA and YSLEER. CDR3 amino acids: CASSSSSGGARADTQYF. CDR3 DNA: TGCGCCAGCAGCTCCAGCAGCGGGGGGGCCAGAGCAGATACGCAGTATTTT.

V usage is TRBV20-1 and J usage is TRBJ1-2; the D gene is possibly TRBD1 (6 bases). With 1 base removed from V and 0 bases from J, the gap between germline ends came to 18 bases. The CDR3 is 17 residues long. Germline V gives CDR1 DFQATT, CDR2 SNEGSKA (reference sequence). In DNA form, the CDR3 reads TGCAGTGCTAGAGCCCCGGGTGGGGGGGCGACTAACTATGGCTACACCTTC. Its protein is CSARAPGGGATNYGYTF.